These 31 T cell receptor beta chains came from one sample sequenced in a study of patients and donors after allogeneic stem cell transplantation. TCRdb recomputed calls from the RT-PCR reads with MiXCR, one row per CDR3 protein. The sample has 900,000 to 1,000,000 distinct CDR3 sequences; more than 15% are singletons. Sequences were obtained from blood, either unsorted or a sorted T cell fraction (not recorded which). The receptor source for this set is a human donor who was either an allogeneic HSCT recipient or a stem cell or donor lymphocyte infusion donor (not recorded which). It is not recorded whose cells these are; they may come from a transplant donor.

The rearrangement links TRBV5-4 to TRBJ2-1; TRBD1 agrees at 9 bases. After removal of 3 bases from V and 8 bases from J, the junction contained 3 bases not matched to a gene. The V gene's germline CDR1 is SGHNT and CDR2 YYREEE (reference sequence). The CDR3 runs 13 residues. The chain's CDR3 is CASSSGQGYEQFF. The CDR3 DNA reads TGTGCCAGCAGCTCCGGACAGGGGTATGAGCAGTTCTTC. Combining the CDR3 with reference TRBV5-4 and TRBJ2-1 gives the whole variable domain ETGVTQSPTHLIKTRGQQVTLRCSSQSGHNTVSWYQQALGQGPQFIFQYYREEENGRGNFPPRFSGLQFPNYSSELNVNALELDDSALYLCASSSGQGYEQFFGPGTRLTVL.

This clonotype was counted between two and nine times. The chain has TRBV7-9 and TRBJ1-3, with no clear D. In germline, CDR1 is SEHNR, CDR2 FQNEAQ (reference sequence). V was trimmed by 2 bases and J by 3 bases, leaving 8 bases between them. The CDR3 extends over 14 amino acids. This CDR3 reads CASSLLGFGNTIYF. In DNA form, the CDR3 reads TGTGCCAGCAGCTTATTGGGATTTGGAAACACCATATATTTT.

This clonotype was picked up a small number of times. The rearrangement joins TRBV20-1 to TRBJ2-1; no reliable D call. The CDR3 runs to 11 residues. Per germline, CDR1 DFQATT and CDR2 SNEGSKA (reference sequence). The V end lost 6 bases, the J end lost 10 bases, and 13 bases lay between the germline ends. The CDR3 coding sequence is TGCAGTGCCCTGCGGCTGAGGGAGCAGTTCTTC. It encodes CSALRLREQFF.

This clonotype was observed a handful of times. The chain recombines TRBV6-2 or TRBV6-3 with TRBJ2-3; a weak D match, TRBD1 (5 bases). Trimming left V 3 bases short and J 1 base short, with 8 bases between. Germline loops: CDR1 MNHEY, CDR2 SVGEGT. CDR3 size: 14 residues. The CDR3 coding sequence is TGTGCCAGCAGTTATCAGACAGGCACAGATACGCAGTATTTT. It codes for CASSYQTGTDTQYF.

V is TRBV4-2 and J is TRBJ2-3; tentatively, D is TRBD2 (6 bases). With 8 bases removed from V and 3 bases from J, the gap between germline ends came to 21 bases. Germline values: CDR1 LGHNA, CDR2 YNFKEQ. The CDR3 runs 16 residues. CDR3 sequence: CASRSTLGLATDTQYF. CDR3 in DNA: TGTGCCAGCCGCTCCACTCTTGGGCTAGCGACAGATACGCAGTATTTT.

There are a few counts of this clonotype. For the CDR3, the DNA is TGTGCCACCAGTGATCCCCTCAACTCTAGCACAGATACGCAGTATTTT. Translating gives CATSDPLNSSTDTQYF. The genes are TRBV24-1 and TRBJ2-3, with D hard to call. The CDR3 has 16 amino acids. CDR1 KGHDR and CDR2 SFDVKD come from the germline V gene. The germline V and J ends were trimmed by 3 bases and 0 bases, with 12 bases remaining between them.

This chain uses TRBV18 with TRBJ2-6; the D is unclear. V gave up 5 bases and J gave up 0 bases, with 5 bases separating them. Germline V CDR1 and CDR2: KGHSH, LQKENI. The length of the CDR3 is 14 residues. CDR3 sequence: CASSTNSGANVLTF. DNA of the CDR3: TGTGCCAGCTCAACTAACTCTGGGGCCAACGTCCTGACTTTC.

This clonotype was found a few times. The chain joins TRBV4-1 to TRBJ1-5; D is perhaps TRBD1 (6 bases). The germline V gene has CDR1 MGHRA and CDR2 YSYEKL. CDR3 size: 14 residues. The V and J ends lost 3 bases and 6 bases respectively, with 12 bases between them. CDR3: CASSQGALGQPQHF. The CDR3 nucleotides are TGCGCCAGCAGCCAGGGGGCGCTGGGTCAGCCCCAGCATTTT.

This clonotype occurred a few times. DNA of the CDR3: TGTGCCATCAGTGACGGGACTAGCGGTATATACTACAATGAGCAGTTCTTC. It specifies CAISDGTSGIYYNEQFF. V usage is TRBV10-3 and J usage is TRBJ2-1; 11 bases match TRBD2. CDR3 size: 17 residues. Germline V lookup: CDR1 ENHRY, CDR2 SYGVKD. The trim removed 3 bases at V and 3 bases at J, leaving 7 bases unmatched.

This clonotype was observed a handful of times. The CDR3 region has the DNA TGCAGTGCTAGAGGGGGACAGGGCCCGAACACTGAAGCTTTCTTT. This codes for CSARGGQGPNTEAFF. The chain carries TRBV20-1 and TRBJ1-1, with 9 nucleotides matching TRBD1. V lost 1 base, J lost 1 base, and 4 bases stayed unmatched. Germline V gene lookup returns CDR1 DFQATT and CDR2 SNEGSKA (reference sequence). CDR3 length: 15 amino acids.

This sequence joins TRBV11-2 and TRBJ2-3, with 12 bases that match TRBD2. The CDR3 is made up of 15 amino acids. Losses at the gene ends were 2 bases for V and 6 bases for J; bases not matched to a gene: 3. Germline loops: CDR1 SGHAT, CDR2 FQNNGV. The CDR3 region has the DNA TGTGCCAGCAGCTTAAGACTAGCGGGGGAGGATACGCAGTATTTT. Encoded protein: CASSLRLAGEDTQYF. Filled out from reference TRBV11-2 and TRBJ2-3, the complete variable domain reads EAGVAQSPRYKIIEKRQSVAFWCNPISGHATLYWYQQILGQGPKLLIQFQNNGVVDDSQLPKDRFSAERLKGVDSTLKIQPAKLEDSAVYLCASSLRLAGEDTQYFGPGTRLTVL.

The chain recombines TRBV29-1 with TRBJ2-5; TRBD2 matches at 9 bases. This CDR3 contains 13 residues. Trimming took 2 bases from V and 5 from J; bases not matched to a gene: 3. Germline CDR1 and CDR2: SQVTM and ANQGSEA. CDR3 nucleotide sequence: TGCAGCGTTGAACAAACTAGCGGGGAGACCCAGTACTTC. This translates into CSVEQTSGETQYF.

The rearrangement uses TRBV7-2 and TRBJ2-3; 15 bases are shared with TRBD2. This CDR3 has 17 amino acids. Germline CDR1 and CDR2: SGHTA and FQGNSA. Germline trimming cut 4 bases from V and 6 bases from J; bases unmatched to any gene: 8. In DNA form, the CDR3 reads TGTGCCAGCAGCTCTCCGGGACTAGCGGGGGGCGGGGATACGCAGTATTTT. Translation: CASSSPGLAGGGDTQYF.

This clonotype appeared many times. The rearrangement uses TRBV5-1 and TRBJ1-5, with TRBD1 identical over 11 bases. The CDR3 runs 16 residues. Germline V gene sequence: CDR1 SGHRS, CDR2 YFSETQ. The V and J ends lost 5 bases and 1 base, in that order; junction bases with no gene match: 5. The CDR3 protein is CASSPGTGGSNQPQHF. The DNA for the CDR3 is TGCGCCAGCAGTCCCGGGACAGGGGGAAGCAATCAGCCCCAGCATTTT.

This clonotype was detected a few times. The chain joins TRBV7-9 to TRBJ2-7; 8 bases fit TRBD1. The CDR3 has 16 residues. From germline, CDR1 is SEHNR and CDR2 FQNEAQ (reference sequence). The ends lost 1 base at V and 6 bases at J; junction bases unmatched: 11. CDR3 bases: TGTGCCAGCAGCTTAGGACGGACAGGGCTAGACTTCGAGCAGTACTTC. Translation: CASSLGRTGLDFEQYF. Looking up the rest from reference TRBV7-9 and TRBJ2-7 gives the full variable domain: DTGVSQNPRHKITKRGQNVTFRCDPISEHNRLYWYRQTLGQGPEFLTYFQNEAQLEKSRLLSDRFSAERPKGSFSTLEIQRTEQGDSAMYLCASSLGRTGLDFEQYFGPGTRLTVT.

The chain's CDR3 is CSARDGWGYGYTF. DNA for the CDR3: TGCAGTGCCCGGGACGGCTGGGGCTATGGCTACACCTTC. The chain employs TRBV20-1 and TRBJ1-2, with a tentative D call TRBD1 (5 bases). Germline assignment: CDR1 DFQATT and CDR2 SNEGSKA (reference sequence). The CDR3 extends over 13 amino acids. Between the trimmed V and J ends, which lost 6 bases and 4 bases, there was a span of 15 bases.

The chain has TRBV19 and TRBJ1-6; the D is unclear. The V end lost 3 bases, the J end lost 9 bases, and 9 bases lay between the germline ends. This CDR3 spans 13 amino acids. Germline CDR1 reads LNHDA; CDR2 reads SQIVND (reference sequence). The CDR3 sequence is CASSMVSGSPLHF. CDR3 sequence (DNA): TGTGCCAGTAGTATGGTCTCCGGTTCACCCCTCCACTTT.

The sample holds many counts of this clonotype. The V call is TRBV5-1, the J call TRBJ1-1; the D gene is possibly TRBD1 (6 bases). V dropped 4 bases and J dropped 0 bases, with 10 bases sitting between them. The CDR3 covers 14 residues. The germline V gene encodes CDR1 SGHRS and CDR2 YFSETQ. The CDR3 nucleotides are TGCGCCAGCAGCCCGGACAGCCTGAACACTGAAGCTTTCTTT. Translated: CASSPDSLNTEAFF. Based on the CDR3 plus reference TRBV5-1 and TRBJ1-1, the full variable domain is KAGVTQTPRYLIKTRGQQVTLSCSPISGHRSVSWYQQTPGQGLQFLFEYFSETQRNKGNFPGRFSGRQFSNSRSEMNVSTLELGDSALYLCASSPDSLNTEAFFGQGTRLTVV.

This rearrangement joins TRBV4-3 to TRBJ2-3, with TRBD2 matching over 8 bases. J gave up 6 bases and V 0 bases, and 5 bases lay outside the gene matches. The CDR3 runs to 15 residues. The V gene's germline CDR1 is LGHNA and CDR2 YSLEER. CDR3 sequence: CASSQEAGDYDTQYF. Here the CDR3 DNA reads TGCGCCAGCAGCCAAGAAGCGGGGGATTATGATACGCAGTATTTT.

This clonotype appeared once. An end of the junction differs from the germline gene, which may be a read error. The rearrangement links TRBV27 to TRBJ2-2, with 8 bases matching TRBD1. The CDR3 runs 14 residues. CDR1 and CDR2 (germline): MNHEY, SMNVEV (reference sequence). The CDR3: CASRAGGFTGGLFF. The CDR3, as DNA: TGTGCCAGCAGGGCAGGGGGCTTCACCGGGGGGCTGTTTTTT.

V and J are TRBV6-2 or TRBV6-3 and TRBJ1-4; maybe TRBD1 (6 bases). V lost 6 bases to trimming and J lost 0 bases, with 11 bases between them. The CDR3 runs to 15 residues. Germline V lookup: CDR1 MNHEY, CDR2 SVGEGT. The CDR3 reads CASRDHRATNEKLFF. CDR3 nucleotide sequence: TGTGCCAGCAGAGACCACAGGGCAACTAATGAAAAACTGTTTTTT.

This rearrangement joins TRBV6-4 to TRBJ1-5; D is unresolved. Germline V gene data show CDR1 as MRHNA and CDR2 as SNTAGT. The CDR3 is made up of 13 amino acids. Trimming took 2 bases from V and 9 from J, leaving 11 bases between them. The CDR3 loop reads CASSDRQDGPQHF. The CDR3 region has the DNA TGTGCCAGCAGTGACAGGCAAGATGGGCCCCAGCATTTT.

This clonotype was seen only a few times. The rearrangement joins TRBV6-1 to TRBJ1-5, with TRBD1 identical over 10 bases. The germline gives CDR1 MNHNS, CDR2 SASEGT. The ends lost 7 bases at V and 4 bases at J; junction bases unmatched: 4. The CDR3 covers 14 residues. CDR3 loop: CASNRQGANQPQHF. CDR3 DNA: TGTGCCAGCAACCGACAGGGGGCGAATCAGCCCCAGCATTTT.

This sequence joins TRBV7-9 and TRBJ2-7; the match to TRBD2 covers 8 bases. CDR1 and CDR2 from the germline V gene are SEHNR and FQNEAQ (reference sequence). After removal of 2 bases from V and 0 bases from J, the junction contained 6 bases not matched to a gene. There are 16 residues in the CDR3. CDR3 coding DNA: TGTGCCAGCAGCTTACCCGCTGGGACTAGCTCCTACGAGCAGTACTTC. Encoded protein: CASSLPAGTSSYEQYF.

Remarks on this clonotype: Its ends do not fully match the called genes, so a read error is possible. The rearrangement links TRBV5-1 to TRBJ1-6; maybe TRBD1 (6 bases). The germline V gene encodes CDR1 SGHRS and CDR2 YFSETQ. CDR3 length: 14 amino acids. CDR3 bases: TGCGCCTCTCAGGAGATGGGGGGCGCTTCACACCTCCACTTT. Amino acid sequence: CASQEMGGASHLHF.

The CDR3 sequence: CASSVEGTAHNEQFF. The CDR3 coding sequence is TGTGCCAGCAGCGTAGAAGGGACAGCCCACAATGAGCAGTTCTTC. This chain links TRBV9 with TRBJ2-1; 7 nucleotides match TRBD1. The V segment lost 0 bases and the J segment 5 bases; nucleotides outside the gene matches: 5. Germline CDR1 SGDLS, CDR2 YYNGEE. The CDR3 covers 15 residues.

This sequence joins TRBV19 and TRBJ2-1; the D gene is possibly TRBD1 (5 bases). V shed 3 bases and J shed 9 bases, with 18 bases lying between them. The CDR3 extends over 15 amino acids. Germline CDR1 is LNHDA and CDR2 is SQIVND (reference sequence). The CDR3 is CASSIRQTVVGEQFF. The CDR3 nucleotides are TGTGCCAGTAGTATCCGGCAGACAGTAGTGGGTGAGCAGTTCTTC.

The chain joins TRBV29-1 to TRBJ2-7, with D unclear. Looked up from germline, CDR1 is SQVTM and CDR2 is ANQGSEA. This CDR3 contains 10 residues. V lost 4 bases and J lost 4, with 5 bases in between. The CDR3 DNA sequence: TGCAGCGTTGGGCAGTACGAGCAGTACTTC. The encoded protein is CSVGQYEQYF.

CDR3: CASSQDRRSVGGTEAFF. CDR3 DNA: TGTGCCAGCAGCCAAGATAGAAGGTCTGTAGGGGGGACTGAAGCTTTCTTT. The chain uses TRBV3-1 and TRBJ1-1; D may be TRBD1 (6 bases). V gave up 0 bases and J gave up 5 bases, with 19 bases separating them. The CDR3 length is 17 residues. CDR1 is LGHDT and CDR2 is YNNKEL in the germline V gene (reference sequence).

The chain couples TRBV9 to TRBJ2-7, with TRBD2 as a possible D gene (5 bases). This CDR3 spans 13 amino acids. The V end was cut by 4 bases, the J end by 5 bases, with 13 bases between. The V gene's germline CDR1 is SGDLS and CDR2 YYNGEE. In nucleotides, the CDR3 is TGTGCCAGCAGCCCTAGGCGGGCTCACGAGCAGTACTTC. It specifies CASSPRRAHEQYF.

This clonotype was picked up a small number of times. The chain carries TRBV9 and TRBJ2-2; either TRBD1 or TRBD2 may fit D (5 bases each). Germline V lookup: CDR1 SGDLS, CDR2 YYNGEE. Deletions cut 4 bases from V and 1 base from J, with 14 bases between. There are 16 residues in the CDR3. As DNA, the CDR3 is TGTGCCAGCAGCACCACCGGGACGGTGAACACCGGGGAGCTGTTTTTT. Translation: CASSTTGTVNTGELFF.